This passage covers 32 T cell receptor beta chains from one sample sequenced in a study of vaccination effects on CD4 cells after COVID-19. Expansion with viral peptide pools was applied to antigen-specific CD4+ T cells by the ViraFEST assay prior to sequencing. The culture ran for around 10 days before CD4+ T cells were isolated. It was two doses of either the BNT162b2 or mRNA-1273 vaccine that participants received. The antigens of these receptors remain unknown. Sequenced by immunoSEQ multiplex PCR; TCRdb stores in-frame clones only, minus some. The table lists under 40,000 clones, about 80% of them singletons, with approximately 2% in the top ten. The sample in question was CD4+ T cells from PBMCs cultured with HCoV-NL63 spike peptides, obtained after COVID-19 vaccination. Receptor source: a human donor who received a COVID-19 vaccine. Some clones in this sample may be carry-over from other donors' samples.

V is TRBV1 and J is TRBJ1-2; TRBD1 is the table's D call and was not checked against the DNA. TRBV1 is noted as a pseudogene. This CDR3 has 19 amino acids. CDR3 protein: CTSSQDRLRTGASNYGYTF. As DNA, the CDR3 is TGCACCAGCAGCCAAGATCGCCTTCGGACAGGGGCGTCTAACTATGGCTACACCTTC.

The chain links TRBV5-5 to TRBJ2-7; D uncertain. The germline gives CDR1 SGHKS, CDR2 YYEKEE (reference sequence). The V and J ends lost 0 bases and 6 bases respectively, with 13 bases between them. The CDR3 sequence is 14 residues long. CDR3 nucleotides: TGTGCCAGCAGCTTGGCTGGACCTTCGGGCGAGCAGTACGTC. Translating it yields CASSLAGPSGEQYV.

The gene calls are TRBV7-3 and TRBJ2-5; 7 nucleotides match TRBD2. Germline V CDR1 and CDR2: SGHTA, FQGTGA. Unmatched junction bases numbered 4, after V lost 5 bases and J lost 1 base. The length of the CDR3 is 14 residues. CDR3: CASSPGGGQETQYF. DNA for the CDR3: TGTGCCAGCAGCCCTGGGGGGGGCCAAGAGACCCAGTACTTC.

The J gene is TRBJ1-1, the V gene TRBV29-1, with 9 bases fitting TRBD1. This CDR3 has 13 amino acids. Germline CDR1 reads SQVTM; CDR2 reads ANQGSEA. With 7 bases clipped from V and 9 bases from J, the junction kept 12 bases outside the gene matches. The CDR3 coding sequence is TGCAGCGCCTTACCGGGACAGGGAGGAAAAGCTTTCTTT. Its translation is CSALPGQGGKAFF.

This clone was seen a few times. The chain couples TRBV7-2 to TRBJ2-3; D call uncertain. The CDR3 loop spans 12 amino acids. The V end lost 5 bases, the J end lost 2 bases, and 5 bases lay between the germline ends. Looked up from germline, CDR1 is SGHTA and CDR2 is FQGNSA. CDR3 residues: CASSDLTDTQYF. The CDR3 coding sequence is TGTGCCAGCAGCGACCTCACAGATACGCAGTATTTT.

The chain recombines TRBV19 with TRBJ2-1; unclear D gene. The V and J ends lost 7 bases and 7 bases respectively, with 11 bases between them. CDR3 length: 12 amino acids. The germline V gene has CDR1 LNHDA and CDR2 SQIVND (reference sequence). CDR3: CASTAASNEQFF. The CDR3 nucleotides are TGTGCCAGTACGGCAGCGTCTAATGAGCAGTTCTTC.

The CDR3 reads CASSRPGDIQYF. The CDR3, as DNA: TGTGCCAGCAGCCGCCCGGGGGACATTCAGTACTTC. The rearrangement links TRBV13 to TRBJ2-4, with a tentative D call TRBD2 (6 bases). The CDR3 consists of 12 residues. Germline assignment: CDR1 PRHDT and CDR2 FYEKMQ (reference sequence). The V gene lost 5 bases and the J gene lost 8 bases, with 10 bases spanning the gap.

The rearrangement links TRBV11-1 to TRBJ2-7; TRBD1 might be the D (6 bases). Germline V gene lookup returns CDR1 SGHAT and CDR2 FQDESV (reference sequence). This CDR3 is 13 amino acids long. The V and J ends lost 3 bases and 4 bases respectively, with 10 bases between them. CDR3 sequence: CASSFTGNYEQYV. CDR3 in DNA: TGTGCCAGCAGCTTTACAGGGAATTACGAGCAGTACGTC.

The chain combines TRBV5-1 with TRBJ2-5; maybe TRBD2 (6 bases). The CDR3 spans 15 residues. Deletions cut 4 bases from V and 1 base from J, with 14 bases between. From germline, CDR1 is SGHRS and CDR2 YFSETQ. The CDR3 sequence is CASSQQVGGQETQYF. CDR3 bases: TGCGCCAGCAGCCAGCAGGTCGGGGGCCAAGAGACCCAGTACTTC. Drawing the rest from reference TRBV5-1 and TRBJ2-5, the complete variable domain is KAGVTQTPRYLIKTRGQQVTLSCSPISGHRSVSWYQQTPGQGLQFLFEYFSETQRNKGNFPGRFSGRQFSNSRSEMNVSTLELGDSALYLCASSQQVGGQETQYFGPGTRLLVL.

This clone appeared a single time. CDR3 loop: CASPSWGGHYEQYV. The CDR3 nucleotides read TGCGCCAGCCCCTCATGGGGAGGACACTACGAGCAGTACGTC. V is TRBV5-1 and J is TRBJ2-7; TRBD2 is a possible D gene (6 bases). There are 14 residues in the CDR3. V shed 7 bases and J shed 3 bases, with 17 bases lying between them. The V gene's germline CDR1 is SGHRS and CDR2 YFSETQ.

This chain links TRBV7-2 with TRBJ2-2; D is ambiguous. The CDR3 loop spans 17 amino acids. Trimming shortened V by 6 bases and J by 3 bases, and 20 bases separated the two germline ends. Germline CDR1 and CDR2: SGHTA and FQGNSA. The CDR3 protein is CASRAYGSGSYTGELFF. The CDR3 DNA is TGTGCCAGCAGAGCTTACGGGTCTGGCAGTTACACCGGGGAGCTGTTTTTT. Drawing the rest from reference TRBV7-2 and TRBJ2-2, the complete variable domain is GAGVSQSPSNKVTEKGKDVELRCDPISGHTALYWYRQSLGQGLEFLIYFQGNSAPDKSGLPSDRFSAERTGGSVSTLTIQRTQQEDSAVYLCASRAYGSGSYTGELFFGEGSRLTVL.

The chain carries TRBV2 and TRBJ2-4; the match to TRBD2 covers 8 bases. CDR1 and CDR2 from the germline V gene are SNHLY and FYNNEI. Trimming at V came to 6 bases and at J to 0 bases, leaving 7 bases not matched to a gene. The CDR3 sequence is 16 residues long. CDR3 in DNA: TGTGCCAGCAGGCCCCGACTAGCGATAGCCAAAAACATTCAGTACTTC. Amino acids: CASRPRLAIAKNIQYF.

The V and J genes are TRBV10-1 and TRBJ1-3; D call uncertain. CDR3 size: 14 residues. CDR1 is WNHNN, CDR2 SYGVQD, per germline (reference sequence). The V end lost 0 bases, the J end lost 0 bases, and 3 bases lay between the germline ends. The CDR3 DNA reads as TGCGCCAGCAGTGAGTCAAGCTCTGGAAACACCATATATTTT. Translating it yields CASSESSSGNTIYF.

A few counts support this clone. This sequence joins TRBV18 and TRBJ1-2; D call uncertain. Germline CDR1 and CDR2: KGHSH and LQKENI. V lost 2 bases, J lost 4 bases, and 11 bases lay in between. This CDR3 is built from 14 residues. The CDR3 region has the DNA TGTGCCAGCTCACCATACCAGGACGGCTATGGCTACACCTTC. Its translation: CASSPYQDGYGYTF. The full variable domain, its missing parts supplied by reference TRBV18 and TRBJ1-2, is NAGVMQNPRHLVRRRGQEARLRCSPMKGHSHVYWYRQLPEEGLKFMVYLQKENIIDESGMPKERFSAEFPKEGPSILRIQQVVRGDSAAYFCASSPYQDGYGYTFGSGTRLTVV.

In its sample, this clone was seen a few times. The chain is built from TRBV5-1 and TRBJ2-3; D ambiguous. The CDR3 has 14 residues. Trimming cost V 1 base and J 5 bases, with 11 bases left between them. CDR1 and CDR2 from the germline V gene are SGHRS and YFSETQ. The chain's CDR3 is CASSLILFEDTQYF. As DNA, the CDR3 is TGCGCCAGCAGCTTGATCCTTTTTGAAGATACGCAGTATTTT.

The rearrangement uses TRBV7-2 and TRBJ2-1; tentative D call: TRBD1 (5 bases). The V and J ends lost 3 bases and 8 bases respectively, with 17 bases between them. The CDR3 has 15 residues. Germline loops: CDR1 SGHTA, CDR2 FQGNSA. The CDR3 bases are TGTGCCAGCAGCTTGCAATCCCAGGGTGGCGATGAGCAGTTCTTC. Protein sequence: CASSLQSQGGDEQFF.

This clone has only one observation. The chain combines TRBV15 with TRBJ1-2; 7 nucleotides agree with TRBD1. In germline, CDR1 is LNHNV, CDR2 YYDKDF (reference sequence). The V and J ends lost 8 bases and 5 bases, in that order; junction bases with no gene match: 8. This CDR3 spans 13 amino acids. CDR3 nucleotide sequence: TGTGCCACCTCGCGGAGACAGGGATATGGCTACACCTTC. Its translation: CATSRRQGYGYTF. Together with reference TRBV15 and TRBJ1-2, the CDR3 gives the full variable domain: DAMVIQNPRYQVTQFGKPVTLSCSQTLNHNVMYWYQQKSSQAPKLLFHYYDKDFNNEADTPDNFQSRRPNTSFCFLDIRSPGLGDTAMYLCATSRRQGYGYTFGSGTRLTVV.

This clone occurred once. This chain uses TRBV6-6 with TRBJ1-2; D gene unclear. Germline V gene data show CDR1 as MNHNY and CDR2 as SVGAGI (reference sequence). Trimming took 4 bases from V and 0 from J, leaving 15 bases between them. The CDR3 runs to 16 residues. The CDR3 spells CASSFSPTTPNYGYTF. Written as DNA, the CDR3 is TGTGCCAGCAGTTTTTCCCCGACAACTCCTAACTATGGCTACACCTTC.

This chain joins TRBV19 and TRBJ1-1, with unresolved D. Deletions cut 4 bases from V and 7 bases from J, with 7 bases between. CDR1 LNHDA and CDR2 SQIVND come from the germline V gene (reference sequence). CDR3 length: 11 amino acids. CDR3 coding DNA: TGTGCCAGTAGTAACCTGGTTGAAGCTTTCTTT. It encodes CASSNLVEAFF.

The chain uses TRBV29-1 and TRBJ2-7; TRBD2 aligns across 10 bases. This CDR3 comprises 14 residues. The V segment lost 6 bases and the J segment 0 bases; nucleotides outside the gene matches: 5. Germline CDR1 SQVTM, CDR2 ANQGSEA. Here the CDR3 reads CSVASGGYSYEQYV. CDR3 sequence (DNA): TGCAGCGTGGCTAGCGGGGGTTACTCCTACGAGCAGTACGTC.

This sequence joins TRBV5-1 and TRBJ1-2, with D perhaps matching TRBD1 (5 bases). The V gene lost 2 bases and the J gene lost 4 bases, with 15 bases spanning the gap. CDR1 is SGHRS and CDR2 is YFSETQ in the germline V gene. The CDR3 runs 15 residues. The CDR3 reads CASSFGGGTTYGYTF. CDR3 coding DNA: TGCGCCAGCAGCTTTGGCGGCGGGACGACCTATGGCTACACCTTC. The variable domain in full, completed from reference TRBV5-1 and TRBJ1-2, reads KAGVTQTPRYLIKTRGQQVTLSCSPISGHRSVSWYQQTPGQGLQFLFEYFSETQRNKGNFPGRFSGRQFSNSRSEMNVSTLELGDSALYLCASSFGGGTTYGYTFGSGTRLTVV.

This rearrangement joins TRBV6-5 to TRBJ1-4, with no clear D. The CDR3 spans 13 residues. Deletions cut 7 bases from V and 11 bases from J, with 17 bases between. CDR1 MNHEY and CDR2 SVGAGI come from the germline V gene. The CDR3 sequence: CASTPGGVGKLFF. For the CDR3, the DNA is TGTGCCAGCACCCCAGGTGGGGTCGGGAAACTGTTTTTT.

In DNA, the CDR3 is TGCGCCAGCAGCTTGGGGGACAGGGTCGAGACAGATACGCAGTATTTT. Amino acid sequence: CASSLGDRVETDTQYF. V and J are TRBV5-1 and TRBJ2-3, with TRBD1 matching over 9 bases. The germline CDR1 and CDR2 sequences are SGHRS and YFSETQ. V dropped 0 bases and J dropped 3; count of bases not matched to a gene: 5. This CDR3 is built from 16 residues.

The chain is built from TRBV2 and TRBJ2-2; the match to TRBD2 covers 9 bases. The CDR3 extends over 15 amino acids. Germline V lookup: CDR1 SNHLY, CDR2 FYNNEI. V lost 7 bases to trimming and J lost 5 bases; unmatched junction nucleotides: 8. The CDR3 nucleotides are TGTGCCAGCATATCTGCGGGGGGGCGTACCGGGGAGCTGTTTTTT. Translation gives CASISAGGRTGELFF.

The gene calls are TRBV2 and TRBJ2-3; TRBD2 agrees at 12 bases. This CDR3 has 18 amino acids. With V trimmed by 3 bases and J by 1 base, 8 bases remained unmatched. CDR1 is SNHLY, CDR2 FYNNEI, per germline. For the CDR3, the DNA is TGTGCCAGCAGTGACGGGCTAGCGGGGGGGCGGGGCACAGATACGCAGTATTTT. Its translation is CASSDGLAGGRGTDTQYF.

The chain uses TRBV6-1 and TRBJ1-1, with D unclear. Germline V gene sequence: CDR1 MNHNS, CDR2 SASEGT. Trimming removed 3 bases at V and 11 bases at J, with 10 bases between. The CDR3 covers 11 residues. In nucleotides, the CDR3 is TGTGCCAGCAGTGACAGATTGGCCGCTTTCTTT. It yields the protein CASSDRLAAFF.

The chain carries TRBV30 and TRBJ2-3; 8 nucleotides line up with TRBD1. V lost 6 bases to trimming and J lost 2 bases; unmatched junction nucleotides: 1. The CDR3 has 12 residues. CDR1 GTSNPN and CDR2 SVGIG come from the germline V gene (reference sequence). The CDR3 is CACQGATDTQYF. The DNA of the CDR3 is TGTGCCTGCCAGGGGGCCACAGATACGCAGTATTTT.

This clone was counted between two and nine times. The rearrangement joins TRBV15 to TRBJ1-2; D is ambiguous. The CDR3 length is 12 residues. Trimming pared 1 base from V and 7 bases from J, leaving 7 bases between. Looked up from germline, CDR1 is LNHNV and CDR2 is YYDKDF (reference sequence). CDR3 protein: CATSRAYGGYTF. CDR3 DNA: TGTGCCACCAGCAGAGCCTATGGTGGCTACACCTTC.

As to this clone: The CDR3 ends on some other residue instead of the conserved phenylalanine or tryptophan, so this is likely a read error. Because the CDR3's place on the DNA is in doubt, the DNA is left out and the CDR3 is given as listed by TCRdb. V usage is TRBV7-2 and J usage is TRBJ1-2; the table's TRBD1 call for D was not verified on the DNA. Germline V gene data show CDR1 as SGHTA and CDR2 as FQGNSA. Ends included, the CDR3 has 12 residues. CDR3 loop: CASSLGRQGATL.

The chain is built from TRBV6-6 and TRBJ2-2; D gene ambiguous. Germline CDR1 reads MNHNY; CDR2 reads SVGAGI (reference sequence). The CDR3 consists of 16 residues. CDR3 amino acids: CAITPDGPPNTGELFF. The CDR3 nucleotides are TGTGCTATCACTCCGGACGGCCCTCCGAACACCGGGGAGCTGTTTTTT.

The V gene is TRBV5-1, the J gene TRBJ2-5; a weak D match, TRBD1 (6 bases). CDR1 is SGHRS and CDR2 is YFSETQ in the germline V gene. This CDR3 is 15 amino acids long. Trimming took off 3 bases at V and 3 bases at J, with 15 bases between the two ends. The CDR3 region is CASSSTGNTEETQYF. The CDR3 nucleotides are TGCGCCAGCAGCTCAACAGGGAATACGGAAGAGACCCAGTACTTC.

Only one count was recorded for this clone. The genes are TRBV14 and TRBJ1-2; 7 nucleotides align to TRBD1. This CDR3 contains 14 residues. Germline values: CDR1 SGHDN, CDR2 FVKESK. V was clipped by 1 base and J by 8 bases; unmatched bases: 7. The CDR3 bases are TGTGCCAGCAGCCAAGTCGACAGGGCTCGGGGCTACACCTTC. Protein: CASSQVDRARGYTF.